This T cell receptor beta chain was sequenced for a study of OX40 agonist ivuxolimab in advanced cancers. Study as a whole: Earlier treatment with anti-PD-1, anti-PD-L1 or anti-CTLA-4 was permitted, and under 50% had received some.

Profiled with immunoSEQ multiplex PCR; TCRdb holds only in-frame clones, not every one. The sample consists of 30,000 to 45,000 clones, 88% of them appearing once. Notes on the study in general: Some nonresponders additionally presented with little normalized T-cell clonal expansion. Expanded clones belonging to CD8+ T cells outnumbered, on average, those of CD4+.

Per germline, CDR1 SGHTA and CDR2 FQGNSA. Trimming cost V 8 bases and J 7 bases; bases outside gene matches: 7. This CDR3 spans 14 amino acids. Of note for this clone: What it binds is unknown.

The sequence was obtained from an adult with an advanced solid tumor such as melanoma, head and neck, liver or kidney cancer. The genes are TRBV7-2 and TRBJ2-2; 10 positions agree with TRBD2. The sample here was CD4+ or CD8+ T cells sorted from blood, taken in a trial of the OX40 agonist ivuxolimab. Here the CDR3 reads CASGEREGVGELFF. The CDR3 nucleotides read TGTGCCAGCGGAGAGCGGGAGGGGGTCGGGGAGCTGTTTTTT.